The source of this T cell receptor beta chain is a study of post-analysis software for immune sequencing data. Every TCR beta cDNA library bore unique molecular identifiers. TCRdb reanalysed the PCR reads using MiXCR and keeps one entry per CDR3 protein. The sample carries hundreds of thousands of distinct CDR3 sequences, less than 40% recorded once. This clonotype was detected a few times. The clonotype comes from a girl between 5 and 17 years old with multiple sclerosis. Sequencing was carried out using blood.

This chain's CDR3 is CSARDIAVSTGAPYEQYF. In nucleotides, the CDR3 is TGCAGTGCTAGAGATATTGCTGTTTCGACAGGGGCCCCCTACGAGCAGTACTTC. The V gene is TRBV20-1, the J gene TRBJ2-7, with 8 bases that match TRBD1. The CDR3 spans 18 residues. Trimming at V came to 0 bases and at J to 2 bases, leaving 15 bases not matched to a gene. The germline CDR1 and CDR2 sequences are DFQATT and SNEGSKA (reference sequence).